The 17 T cell receptor beta chains presented below share a single source sample, sequenced in a study of cytomegalovirus exposure and HLA in healthy donors (dated by TCRdb to 2016 to 2017). Receptor amplification or capture employed the immunoSEQ multiplex PCR assay. For the multiplex PCR, a mixture combining 60 forward primers for TCR Vbeta segments and 13 reverse primers for TCR Jbeta segments was used. Sourced from immuneACCESS, this table was stored by TCRdb with only in-frame sequences that have V and J called. A share of the clones is absent; for the studies checked, an unresolved V gene accounts for under half, and the remainder has no known explanation. The sample yields approximately 150,000 clones; 75% to 80% were counted once. The ten largest account for 2% to 3% of the sample. Sequencing was performed on PBMCs. Every receptor here comes from a woman between 40 and 50 years old in good health and CMV-seropositive.

The V gene is TRBV18, the J gene TRBJ2-3; TRBD2 matches 11 bases. The junction had 5 bases not matched to a gene; V was cut back by 4 bases and J by 5 bases. The CDR3 length is 15 residues. Germline loops: CDR1 KGHSH, CDR2 LQKENI. The CDR3 nucleotides are TGTGCCAGCTCACAGGGAGGGACTAGCGGAGATACGCAGTATTTT. Residues: CASSQGGTSGDTQYF.

The chain links TRBV28 to TRBJ1-6, with TRBD1 identical over 12 bases. This CDR3 has 14 amino acids. The germline V gene has CDR1 MDHEN and CDR2 SYDVKM. Trimming removed 5 bases from V and 14 bases from J; junction bases left unmatched: 7. CDR3 in DNA: TGTGCCAGCAGTGACCGGGACAGGGGGCAATCCCTCCACTTT. It codes for CASSDRDRGQSLHF. The full variable domain, rest sourced from reference TRBV28 and TRBJ1-6, is DVKVTQSSRYLVKRTGEKVFLECVQDMDHENMFWYRQDPGLGLRLIYFSYDVKMKEKGDIPEGYSVSREKKERFSLILESASTNQTSMYLCASSDRDRGQSLHFGNGTRLTVT.

The chain employs TRBV30 and TRBJ2-3, with 10 positions matching TRBD2. The CDR3 totals 14 residues. CDR1 is GTSNPN, CDR2 SVGIG, per germline (reference sequence). The V and J ends lost 4 bases and 2 bases, in that order; junction bases with no gene match: 3. In DNA form, the CDR3 reads TGTGCCTGGAATAGCGGGAGGAACACAGATACGCAGTATTTT. Protein sequence: CAWNSGRNTDTQYF.

The chain links TRBV28 to TRBJ1-4; 11 nucleotides align to TRBD1. CDR1 is MDHEN, CDR2 SYDVKM, per germline. The CDR3 extends over 14 amino acids. The V gene end was trimmed by 6 bases and the J gene end by 5 bases; junction bases not matched to a gene: 2. The CDR3 DNA reads as TGTGCCAGCAGCGGGGACAGGGGGAATGAAAAACTGTTTTTT. Protein: CASSGDRGNEKLFF.

This sequence joins TRBV10-3 and TRBJ1-5; 9 positions match TRBD1. The CDR3 is 15 residues long. Germline lookup yields CDR1 ENHRY and CDR2 SYGVKD. Losses at the gene ends were 3 bases for V and 7 bases for J; bases not matched to a gene: 7. The CDR3 is CAISDSGTGKQPQHF. The CDR3 region has the DNA TGTGCCATCAGTGATTCAGGGACAGGGAAACAGCCCCAGCATTTT.

The J gene is TRBJ1-6, the V gene TRBV15; 9 bases map to TRBD1. Trimming removed 11 bases from V and 8 bases from J; junction bases left unmatched: 4. This CDR3 region has 12 residues. Germline V gives CDR1 LNHNV, CDR2 YYDKDF (reference sequence). In DNA, the CDR3 is TGTGCCGCCGGGACAGGGTATTCACCCCTCCACTTT. Translation: CAAGTGYSPLHF.

The chain couples TRBV4-2 to TRBJ2-1, with 10 bases that match TRBD2. This CDR3 comprises 16 residues. From germline, CDR1 is LGHNA and CDR2 YNFKEQ. V was pared by 4 bases and J by 9 bases, with 12 bases of the junction left unmatched. CDR3 in amino acids: CASSLGSGRATSEQFF. In DNA form, the CDR3 reads TGTGCCAGCAGCCTGGGAAGCGGGAGGGCCACAAGTGAGCAGTTCTTC.

This clone was detected once. V and J are TRBV18 and TRBJ2-7, with 14 nucleotides matching TRBD2. This CDR3 has 16 amino acids. Germline lookup yields CDR1 KGHSH and CDR2 LQKENI. With 3 bases clipped from V and 6 bases from J, the junction kept 7 bases outside the gene matches. The CDR3: CASSPRLAGGPSEQYF. In DNA, the CDR3 is TGTGCCAGCTCACCCCGACTAGCGGGAGGGCCCTCCGAGCAGTACTTC.

This clone was observed a single time. The V call is TRBV27, the J call TRBJ1-6; 9 bases match TRBD1. The V gene end was trimmed by 5 bases and the J gene end by 5 bases; junction bases not matched to a gene: 4. Per germline, CDR1 MNHEY and CDR2 SMNVEV (reference sequence). The CDR3 runs 15 residues. The CDR3 spells CASSPRTGDNSPLHF. The CDR3 DNA sequence: TGTGCCAGCAGTCCTCGGACAGGGGATAATTCACCCCTCCACTTT.

The gene calls are TRBV11-2 and TRBJ2-2; 7 nucleotides match TRBD2. Trimming removed 6 bases from V and 3 bases from J; junction bases left unmatched: 10. Per germline, CDR1 SGHAT and CDR2 FQNNGV. The CDR3 extends over 16 amino acids. This CDR3 is CASREGLAEYTGELFF. The CDR3 region has the DNA TGTGCCAGCAGGGAGGGGCTAGCGGAGTACACCGGGGAGCTGTTTTTT.

V gene TRBV4-1 combines with J gene TRBJ1-6; weak D call: TRBD1 (5 bases). CDR3 length equals 18 residues. V shed 0 bases and J shed 5 bases, with 17 bases lying between them. Germline CDR1 and CDR2: MGHRA and YSYEKL. CDR3: CASSQEIAPGFNNSPLHF. The CDR3 DNA is TGCGCCAGCAGCCAAGAAATCGCGCCAGGGTTTAATAATTCACCCCTCCACTTT.

This clone was counted a few times. This chain uses TRBV2 with TRBJ2-1; perhaps TRBD2 as D (7 bases). The CDR3 runs 13 residues. V shed 4 bases and J shed 7 bases, with 11 bases lying between them. Germline V gene lookup returns CDR1 SNHLY and CDR2 FYNNEI. The CDR3 bases are TGTGCCAGCAGTGGGACTAGGGGGAATGAGCAGTTCTTC. Its translation: CASSGTRGNEQFF.

The V gene is TRBV5-1, the J gene TRBJ2-3; possibly TRBD1 for D (5 bases). The CDR3 is made up of 14 amino acids. Trimming took off 0 bases at V and 6 bases at J, with 11 bases between the two ends. Germline V gene data show CDR1 as SGHRS and CDR2 as YFSETQ. The DNA of the CDR3 is TGCGCCAGCAGCTTGGCGAGTGGGGCGGATACGCAGTATTTT. Amino acids: CASSLASGADTQYF.

The chain employs TRBV5-4 and TRBJ2-1; unclear D gene. The V gene lost 4 bases and the J gene lost 1 base, with 9 bases spanning the gap. The CDR3 runs to 14 residues. Germline lookup yields CDR1 SGHNT and CDR2 YYREEE (reference sequence). CDR3 DNA: TGTGCCAGCAGCGCGAGGTTATCCTACAATGAGCAGTTCTTC. It is translated as CASSARLSYNEQFF.

The sample holds a few counts of this clone. The rearrangement joins TRBV9 to TRBJ2-3; 8 bases agree with TRBD1. Germline assignment: CDR1 SGDLS and CDR2 YYNGEE. J gave up 3 bases and V 4 bases, and 10 bases lay outside the gene matches. CDR3 length equals 16 residues. The CDR3 bases are TGTGCCAGCAGCCCCTGGACAGGGATGACAACAGATACGCAGTATTTT. It codes for CASSPWTGMTTDTQYF.

The chain combines TRBV11-3 with TRBJ2-3; 14 nucleotides line up with TRBD2. CDR1 is SGHNT and CDR2 is YENEEA in the germline V gene. The CDR3 is 15 amino acids. V gave up 5 bases and J gave up 5 bases; unmatched junction bases: 3. CDR3 sequence (DNA): TGTGCCAGCAGCCCTGGGACTAGCGGGGGAGATACGCAGTATTTT. Encoded protein: CASSPGTSGGDTQYF.

This clone was detected only once. The chain recombines TRBV4-1 with TRBJ2-3; 9 bases align to TRBD2. The germline V gene has CDR1 MGHRA and CDR2 YSYEKL. The CDR3 consists of 18 residues. After removal of 0 bases from V and 4 bases from J, the junction contained 11 bases not matched to a gene. This CDR3 is CASSQEAPAGGHADTQYF. The CDR3 coding sequence is TGCGCCAGCAGCCAAGAAGCTCCCGCGGGAGGGCACGCAGATACGCAGTATTTT.